Below, 18 T cell receptor beta chains from the same sample are listed, as sequenced in a study of regulatory T cells in long-lasting Graves disease. Library construction for TCR beta used iRepertoire HTBI primers and Arm-PCR of CDR3 regions. Each CDR3 protein is one row after TCRdb ran MiXCR on the multiplex PCR reads. This table has 400,000 to 500,000 distinct CDR3 sequences, around 17% appearing once. Described time point: newly diagnosed GD, antithyroid drugs for less than 3 months. The TCR library was made from RNA extracted from PBMCs. This sample was also put to use in a study of T cells in Graves' hyperthyroidism and ophthalmopathy.

Sample: peripheral blood mononuclear cells (PBMCs), taken at new diagnosis, from a patient treated with antithyroid drugs. All receptors derive from a woman in her 30s with Graves disease.

V is TRBV2 and J is TRBJ2-1; 11 bases are a match to TRBD2. V lost 8 bases and J lost 6; bases outside the gene matches: 6. The CDR3 loop spans 14 amino acids. Germline loops: CDR1 SNHLY, CDR2 FYNNEI. The CDR3 DNA reads as TGTGCCAGCTCTAGACTAGCGGGGTCCAATGAGCAGTTCTTC. This encodes CASSRLAGSNEQFF.

V is TRBV9 and J is TRBJ2-2; D remains ambiguous. Per the germline V gene, CDR1 is SGDLS and CDR2 is YYNGEE. The CDR3 is 15 amino acids. V lost 0 bases and J lost 5, with 11 bases in between. The CDR3 region has the DNA TGTGCCAGCAGCGTAGACCCTGGAGTGACCGGGGAGCTGTTTTTT. Translation: CASSVDPGVTGELFF. The variable domain in full, with the rest retrieved from reference TRBV9 and TRBJ2-2, is DSGVTQTPKHLITATGQRVTLRCSPRSGDLSVYWYQQSLDQGLQFLIQYYNGEERAKGNILERFSAQQFPDLHSELNLSSLELGDSALYFCASSVDPGVTGELFFGEGSRLTVL.

This clonotype has just a few counts. The chain is built from TRBV9 and TRBJ1-2; D is uncertain. V was cut by 0 bases and J by 5 bases, with 14 bases left in between. From germline, CDR1 is SGDLS and CDR2 YYNGEE. The CDR3 contains 15 residues. The CDR3 loop is CASSVAGEGWYGYTF. CDR3 DNA: TGTGCCAGCAGCGTAGCTGGGGAGGGTTGGTATGGCTACACCTTC. The variable domain in full, with the rest retrieved from reference TRBV9 and TRBJ1-2, is DSGVTQTPKHLITATGQRVTLRCSPRSGDLSVYWYQQSLDQGLQFLIQYYNGEERAKGNILERFSAQQFPDLHSELNLSSLELGDSALYFCASSVAGEGWYGYTFGSGTRLTVV.

The CDR3 DNA reads as TGTGCCAGCTCACCAAAAGCCGACTATGGCTACACCTTC. It encodes CASSPKADYGYTF. V is TRBV18 and J is TRBJ1-2; D is unresolved. The CDR3 totals 13 residues. Germline V gene data show CDR1 as KGHSH and CDR2 as LQKENI. V was trimmed by 2 bases and J by 3 bases, leaving 7 bases between them.

The CDR3 is CASSSPVGTPPYEQYF. DNA for the CDR3: TGTGCCAGCAGCTCCCCCGTTGGGACACCTCCCTACGAGCAGTACTTC. This chain joins TRBV13 and TRBJ2-7; TRBD1 is a possible D gene (6 bases). Deletions cut 4 bases from V and 2 bases from J, with 18 bases between. The CDR3 spans 16 residues. Germline V gene data show CDR1 as PRHDT and CDR2 as FYEKMQ (reference sequence).

This clonotype has ten or more counts. This chain uses TRBV10-3 with TRBJ2-7, with D possibly matching TRBD1 (6 bases). This CDR3 has 12 residues. Germline V gives CDR1 ENHRY, CDR2 SYGVKD. The germline V and J ends were trimmed by 10 bases and 3 bases, with 13 bases remaining between them. CDR3 nucleotide sequence: TGTGCCACGCAAACAGGGAACTACGAGCAGTACTTC. It translates to CATQTGNYEQYF.

This clonotype has a count of ten or more. The V call is TRBV3-1, the J call TRBJ2-7; no firm D call. Deletions cut 1 base from V and 4 bases from J, with 14 bases between. Germline V lookup: CDR1 LGHDT, CDR2 YNNKEL (reference sequence). This CDR3 spans 15 amino acids. The CDR3 reads CASSQGQNSGYEQYF. The DNA for the CDR3 is TGTGCCAGCAGCCAAGGCCAAAATTCCGGATACGAGCAGTACTTC.

The table lists this clonotype with many counts. The chain is built from TRBV5-1 and TRBJ2-7, with TRBD1 identical over 8 bases. J lost 4 bases, V lost 4 bases, and 10 bases had no gene match. Germline V gives CDR1 SGHRS, CDR2 YFSETQ. This CDR3 region has 15 residues. CDR3: CASSGGQGVLYEQYF. The DNA for the CDR3 is TGCGCCAGCAGCGGCGGACAGGGTGTGTTATACGAGCAGTACTTC.

This clonotype was recorded many times. V gene TRBV12-3 or TRBV12-4 combines with J gene TRBJ1-5; no clear D. The CDR3 extends over 14 amino acids. V lost 3 bases, J lost 4 bases, and 10 bases lay in between. The DNA for the CDR3 is TGTGCCAGCAGTTTCGAAGGGAAAAATCAGCCCCAGCATTTT. Its translation is CASSFEGKNQPQHF.

This clonotype was found many times. In DNA form, the CDR3 reads TGTGCCAGCAGTTTTTTCCGACTAGCGGGAGGCTACGAGCAGTACTTC. Translated, it gives CASSFFRLAGGYEQYF. V gene TRBV28 combines with J gene TRBJ2-7; TRBD2 agrees at 13 bases. V lost 3 bases to trimming and J lost 3 bases; unmatched junction nucleotides: 5. The CDR3 contains 16 residues. Germline V gene lookup returns CDR1 MDHEN and CDR2 SYDVKM.

This clonotype was picked up many times. This chain joins TRBV7-2 and TRBJ2-7; 7 nucleotides agree with TRBD2. Looked up from germline, CDR1 is SGHTA and CDR2 is FQGNSA. This CDR3 contains 14 residues. V was pared by 4 bases and J by 2 bases, with 5 bases of the junction left unmatched. The CDR3 loop is CASSSEAGTYEQYF. Written as DNA, the CDR3 is TGTGCCAGCAGCTCCGAAGCGGGAACCTACGAGCAGTACTTC.

This clonotype has ten or more counts. CDR3 sequence (DNA): TGTGCCACCAGCAGAGAAGCTGGTGGCTATGGCTACACCTTC. Amino acids: CATSREAGGYGYTF. The chain combines TRBV15 with TRBJ1-2; D remains unclear. Trimming left V 0 bases short and J 4 bases short, with 9 bases between. Looked up from germline, CDR1 is LNHNV and CDR2 is YYDKDF (reference sequence). This CDR3 is built from 14 residues.

This clonotype was found many times. The chain employs TRBV18 and TRBJ2-7; D is ambiguous. V lost 1 base and J lost 6, with 13 bases in between. This CDR3 comprises 14 residues. Germline V gene data show CDR1 as KGHSH and CDR2 as LQKENI. The CDR3 coding sequence is TGTGCCAGCTCACCACGTCCCGACGCGCTCGAGCAGTACTTC. Translated: CASSPRPDALEQYF.

Regarding this clonotype: A much larger clone lies a single base off, so this may be a read error. This chain connects TRBV9 to TRBJ1-2; 8 bases line up with TRBD1. In germline, CDR1 is SGDLS, CDR2 YYNGEE. The ends lost 6 bases at V and 2 bases at J; junction bases unmatched: 15. This CDR3 is built from 17 residues. The CDR3 reads CASNESQPGQENYGYTF. Here the CDR3 DNA reads TGTGCCAGCAACGAGTCCCAGCCGGGACAGGAAAACTATGGCTACACCTTC.

J is TRBJ1-5 and V is TRBV12-3 or TRBV12-4; D gene ambiguous. This CDR3 comprises 14 residues. Trimming removed 7 bases at V and 1 base at J, with 11 bases between. The CDR3 coding sequence is TGTGCCAGCACCCCCGGACGGAGCAATCAGCCCCAGCATTTT. Residues: CASTPGRSNQPQHF.

This clonotype was observed at least ten times. The CDR3 sequence is CASSLTPVYEQYF. CDR3 sequence (DNA): TGTGCCAGCAGCTTGACCCCGGTCTACGAGCAGTACTTC. The chain has TRBV7-9 and TRBJ2-7; unclear D gene. The CDR3 runs to 13 residues. V dropped 3 bases and J dropped 3 bases, with 9 bases sitting between them. CDR1 and CDR2 from the germline V gene are SEHNR and FQNEAQ (reference sequence).

At least ten counts were recorded for this clonotype. The chain recombines TRBV3-1 with TRBJ2-5, with TRBD2 matching 11 bases. Looked up from germline, CDR1 is LGHDT and CDR2 is YNNKEL (reference sequence). Trimming cost V 0 bases and J 4 bases; bases outside gene matches: 7. This CDR3 spans 17 amino acids. CDR3 in DNA: TGTGCCAGCAGCCAAGATGTACTAGCGGGAGTAGGAGAGACCCAGTACTTC. As protein: CASSQDVLAGVGETQYF.

Details on this clonotype: Mismatch with germline at one junction end may stem from a read error. The chain links TRBV11-2 to TRBJ2-4; D is perhaps TRBD1 (6 bases). CDR1 is SGHAT and CDR2 is FQNNGV in the germline V gene. The CDR3 has 13 residues. The CDR3 bases are TGTGCCTGCAGCCGGGATAAGGGGGACATTCAGTACTTC. Its translation: CACSRDKGDIQYF.